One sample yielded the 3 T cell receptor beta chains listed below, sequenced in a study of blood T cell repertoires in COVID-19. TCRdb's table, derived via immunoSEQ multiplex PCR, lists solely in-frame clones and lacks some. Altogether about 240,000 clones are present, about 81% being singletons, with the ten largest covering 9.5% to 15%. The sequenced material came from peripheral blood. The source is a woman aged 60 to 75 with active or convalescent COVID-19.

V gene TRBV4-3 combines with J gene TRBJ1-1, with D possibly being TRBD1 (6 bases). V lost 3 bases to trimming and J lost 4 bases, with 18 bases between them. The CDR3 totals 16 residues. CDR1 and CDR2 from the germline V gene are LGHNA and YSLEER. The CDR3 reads CASSQEPGGQITEAFF. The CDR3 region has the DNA TGCGCCAGCAGCCAGGAGCCCGGAGGACAGATCACTGAAGCTTTCTTT.

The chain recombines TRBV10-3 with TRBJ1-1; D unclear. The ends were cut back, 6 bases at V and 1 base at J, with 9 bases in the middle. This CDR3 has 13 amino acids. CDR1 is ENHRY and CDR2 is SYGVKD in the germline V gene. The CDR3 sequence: CAISLQTNTEAFF. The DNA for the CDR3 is TGTGCCATCAGCCTACAGACGAACACTGAAGCTTTCTTT.

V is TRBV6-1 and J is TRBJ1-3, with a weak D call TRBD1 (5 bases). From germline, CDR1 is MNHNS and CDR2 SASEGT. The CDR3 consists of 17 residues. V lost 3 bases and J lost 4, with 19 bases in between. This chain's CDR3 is CASSEQTALPIGNTIYF. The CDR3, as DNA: TGTGCCAGCAGTGAGCAGACAGCACTACCGATAGGAAACACCATATATTTT.